Here is one T cell receptor (beta chain) with its context. This clone was observed a few times. Its recognized antigen is unknown. No qualities accompany the bases; no much larger clone lies one base away. In total, approximately 610 healthy bone marrow donors made up the cohort. Cohort members were all nominally healthy when sampled, although unrecorded immune exposures were likely present. The donor was CMV seronegative and was included in the group of a few hundred seronegative cohort members. A peripheral blood sample was provided by each donor, and peripheral blood mononuclear cells were used for TCR beta sequencing. The Qiagen DNeasy Blood Extraction Kit was used to extract genomic DNA from the blood cell samples. The source of the sample is a study of cytomegalovirus exposure and HLA in healthy donors (dated by TCRdb to 2015 to 2018). Notes on the research overall: An earlier analysis of some 600 of the donors reported 250 to 300 Gb of sequence data and around 110 million unique TCR beta sequences obtained from approximately 180 million T cells. About 280 gigabases of sequencing data and around 90 million unique TCR sequences made up an early release that covered around 640 HLA-typed donors. The genetic ancestry cluster associated with self-reported Caucasian donors included around 76% of the 398 genotyped donors. The study aimed to test whether cataloging public T cell receptors could reveal signatures of past pathogen exposure. The T cell repertoires of 666 subjects were profiled by immunosequencing and related to cytomegalovirus serostatus. In addition to the first cohort of around 670 subjects, a separate validation cohort of 120 different subjects was used. To predict cytomegalovirus infection status, the study combined high-throughput TCR immunosequencing, statistical association of individual TCRs with disease status, and machine learning. A later analysis re-examined previously published TCR beta repertoires from several hundred donors and added high-resolution HLA genotyping to investigate patterns of TCR occurrence. The later analysis used no new phenotypic data to find candidate immune exposures, relying instead on TCR beta sequences and their occurrence across donors. An earlier analysis of 587 of the donors used high-throughput TCR beta sequencing to judge whether each TCR beta V gene segment behaved as functional or pseudogenic. Donor age, sex, ethnicity and CMV serostatus were compiled together with the repertoire data. Genome-wide SNP genotypes for about 65% of the roughly 700 donors were used in a later genetic analysis, which treated that subset as a discovery cohort. Every repertoire in the discovery cohort had been generated on one and the same sequencing platform. Both class I and class II loci were covered by HLA typing, at four-digit resolution. Typing coverage differed by locus: A, B, C, DRB1 and DQB1 were typed in about 629-640 donors, DQA1 in about 500, DPA1 in some 570, and DPB1 in approximately 450. A few DR-DQ haplotypes were treated as single units for association and clustering because of strong linkage in the cohort. Across 398 genotyped donors of the cohort, an average of about 200,000 unique TCR beta nucleotide sequences per donor were sequenced, and roughly 17% of those sequences were non-productive.

The CDR3 holds 13 amino acids from the cysteine to the phenylalanine. Kept here is only the CDR3 DNA, which spans 39 bases and is read in frame from base 1. The germline V gene provides CDR1 SGDLS and CDR2 YYNGEE. Trimming takes 0 bases from V and 6 bases from J, and the germline ends sit 10 bases apart. Library generation was performed with the immunoSEQ multiplex PCR assay. The multiplex PCR relied on a mix of 60 forward primers for TCR Vbeta segments and 13 reverse primers for TCR Jbeta segments. The CDR3 region of rearranged TCR beta genes was amplified from genomic DNA by a multiplex PCR assay. On the Illumina HiSeq System, the amplified TCR beta libraries were sequenced as 87-base-pair reads. Per the original workflow: In a later analysis, 70 million to 95 million unique TCR beta chains were counted across the 500 to 850 repertoires, and roughly 10 million of these chains were shared by at least two donors. A nearest-neighbor algorithm error-corrected the raw reads and collapsed the reads into unique sequences, merging closely related sequences to remove PCR and sequencing errors. Alignment of CDR3 sequences to IMGT reference sequences was used to assign V, D and J gene segments. For a sequence to be retained, at least a six-nucleotide match to both a V gene segment and a J gene segment was required. A rearrangement counted as productive if the CDR3 had no stop codons and remained in frame with V and J, and every other rearrangement counted as non-productive. Following IMGT convention, CDR3 was defined as the stretch from the second conserved V-encoded cysteine up to the conserved J-encoded phenylalanine. In an earlier analysis of 587 of the donors, sequences lacking an unambiguous match to a single V gene segment were excluded. An earlier analysis of several hundred of the donors classified V segments as functional when productive rearrangements were above 56.7% and as segregating when the standard deviation between donors was above 5%. To diagnose cytomegalovirus status from the catalog of TCR beta chain sequences, a statistical classification framework was built. V and J gene assignment, in a later analysis, came from comparing TCR nucleotide sequences with IMGT/GENE-DB human TR gene sequences. A later analysis assigned CDR3 sequences and most-parsimonious VDJ recombination scenarios with the TCRdist pipeline. In a later analysis, each TCR beta chain was defined by its CDR3 amino acid sequence together with its V-gene family, and reads without a unique V-gene family were excluded. To address suspected cross-contamination and a sequencing artifact, a later analysis removed approximately 590 highly shared, low-generation-probability nucleotide sequences. For each public chain, a later analysis derived a clonal expansion index from normalized ranks of inferred template counts within each repertoire. In a later analysis, generation probabilities were computed using a VDJ recombination model fitted to out-of-frame rearrangements, and the results were checked against IGoR. A later analysis scored TCR-TCR, TCR-HLA and TCR-CMV co-occurrence with hypergeometric tests, applying a repertoire-size bias correction to TCR pairs. In a later analysis, false discovery rates were estimated by permuting HLA or CMV assignments 20 times. In a later analysis, co-occurring TCRs were grouped using DBSCAN, and TCRdist sequence similarity was added for clustering within HLA-allele-positive subsets. Repertoires with fewer than 30,000 or more than 120,000 public chains were left out of co-occurrence clustering, as were four to six repertoires with anomalous nucleotide sharing. TCRdb mirrors the immuneACCESS table, restricted to in-frame sequences. Some clones are absent from its copies; in checked studies, under half trace to an unresolved V gene, and the reason for the others is unknown. The V and J calls and clone size were taken over from that table, and D and trimming were inferred from the DNA. In this sample the table shows 55,000 to 85,000 clones, around 61% of which occur a single time. Roughly 3% of the sample rests with the top ten.

Findings and caveats that apply to the study as a whole: A further reported finding was that TCR beta sequences accurately predicted the HLA-A and HLA-B alleles for most subjects in the first cohort. The classifier was reported to diagnose cytomegalovirus status with high specificity and sensitivity in both the original and validation cohorts. In a later genetic analysis, a missense DCLRE1C variant was associated with V-gene and J-gene trimming of TCR beta chains, and the association was replicated in an independent cohort. When HLA alleles, especially DR and DQ, strongly co-occurred, attributing TCR associations to individual alleles was difficult. Because counts were too low, roughly 17 rarely observed V segments, including chromosome 9 orphons, were left out of the earlier analysis of about 500 of the donors. The study listed 164 TCR beta chains as associated with cytomegalovirus. At a false discovery rate of 0.05, a later analysis linked fewer than 20,000 TCR beta sequences to specific HLA alleles. In a later analysis, several top co-occurrence clusters were reported to appear linked to parvovirus B19, influenza, CMV and Epstein-Barr virus. Only TCR beta chains were sequenced in this cohort, and the absence of alpha or paired-chain data limited detectable features. CMV serostatus was the only immune exposure information available for the cohort. A cluster of highly shared sequence variants was judged likely to represent a technical artifact of the sequencing pipeline. According to a later analysis, most CMV-associated TCR beta chains appeared to be HLA-restricted, and the HLA associations seemed to be driven largely by CMV exposure. The authors suggested that the approach could potentially be generalized to other disease states and immunological phenotypes. In a later analysis, the rate of TCR association differed among HLA loci, with DRB1 alleles having the most associated TCRs and HLA-C alleles having the fewest. Broadly in line with IMGT annotations, most TCR beta V segments showed up in productive rearrangements about 90% or about 30% of the time in an earlier analysis of a few hundred of the donors. In a later analysis, HLA-associated TCR beta chains showed more clonal expansion and lower generation probabilities than non-associated chains that were equally common. A few of the identified cytomegalovirus-associated TCR beta chains were confirmed in vitro to be specific for cytomegalovirus antigens. A later genetic analysis reported fewer N-insertions in productive TCRs among donors in an Asian-associated ancestry cluster than the roughly 620-donor mean. Because some donors lacked HLA typing at each locus, the association tests relied only on the typed subset. Sequencing depth was assumed to be roughly uniform across donors in the presence/absence analyses, though that assumption may not hold. Most TCR sequences were seen in very few donors, while some public TCRs were found in many individuals. Correlated functional status among segregating V segments might reflect linkage disequilibrium, but an unknown experimental factor could not be ruled out. Because the 87-base-pair reads could not distinguish some IMGT-functional V segments, including TRBV6-2 and TRBV6-3, those segments were excluded.

The chain couples TRBV9 to TRBJ2-7, with the D gene uncertain. The clonotype was recovered from a woman between 45 and 65 years old in good health and CMV-seronegative. Sequenced input: PBMCs. The encoded CDR3 is CASSVDSYAEQYF. The DNA sequence is as follows: TGTGCCAGCAGCGTAGATAGCTATGCCGAGCAGTACTTC.